This T cell receptor beta chain is from a study of Ad26.COV2.S vaccination and SARS-CoV-2 variants. Study outcomes and limitations: Breadth, reportedly substantial, characterized the spike-specific CD8+ and CD4+ T cell responses after vaccination.

Regarding treatment: about 20 received Ad26.COV2.S at low or high dose, single or two shots; about 5 received placebo; per-sample allocation not given. Specimen acquisition occurred on day 63 following the initial vaccine or placebo injection. About this clone: The antigen remains undetermined.

Sequencing was performed with immunoSEQ multiplex PCR; in TCRdb, only in-frame clones are kept and a portion is missing. Among fewer than 300,000 clones listed, about 90% were seen once. The V end was cut by 4 bases, the J end by 4 bases, with 15 bases between. The CDR3 length is 15 residues. The germline gives CDR1 KGHSY, CDR2 FQNENV. The rearrangement joins TRBV16 to TRBJ2-3; the D call may be TRBD1 or TRBD2 (5 bases each). This sequence originates from a person aged 18-65 years who received the Ad26.COV2.S COVID-19 vaccine or a placebo. The specimen was peripheral blood, collected in a trial of Ad26.COV2.S vaccine versus placebo. CDR3 DNA: TGTGCCAGCAGCCTTCGAGGGGACCCTGCAGATACGCAGTATTTT. Protein: CASSLRGDPADTQYF.